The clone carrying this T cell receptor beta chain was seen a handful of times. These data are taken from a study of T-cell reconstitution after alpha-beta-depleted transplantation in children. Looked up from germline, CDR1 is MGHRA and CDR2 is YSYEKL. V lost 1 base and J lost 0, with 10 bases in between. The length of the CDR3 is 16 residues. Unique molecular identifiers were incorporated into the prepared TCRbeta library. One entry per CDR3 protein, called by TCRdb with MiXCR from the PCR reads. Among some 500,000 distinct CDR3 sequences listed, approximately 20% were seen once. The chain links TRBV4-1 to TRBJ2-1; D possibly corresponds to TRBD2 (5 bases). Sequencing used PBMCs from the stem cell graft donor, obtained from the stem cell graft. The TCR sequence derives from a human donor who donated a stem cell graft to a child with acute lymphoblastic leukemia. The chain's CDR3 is CASSQVPSRSYNEQFF. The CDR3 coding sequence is TGCGCCAGCAGCCAAGTACCTAGCCGCTCCTACAATGAGCAGTTCTTC.